This TCR beta chain was documented in a study of CD8 T cells in Susac syndrome. Per germline, CDR1 SEHNR and CDR2 FQNEAQ (reference sequence). Trimming removed 0 bases from V and 3 bases from J, with 16 bases in between. CDR3 length equals 17 residues. With random hexamers, roughly 0.45 to 1 ug RNA was reverse transcribed. TCRdb reanalysed the immunoSEQ multiplex PCR reads using MiXCR and keeps one entry per CDR3 protein. This repertoire shows 180,000 or so distinct CDR3 sequences, roughly 94% found once; its top ten account for approximately 0.1%. What was sequenced was CD4+ T cells from PBMCs. The chain couples TRBV7-9 to TRBJ2-3; weak D call: TRBD1 (6 bases). This TCR came from a human donor in good health. The CDR3 spells CASSLAVTGLSTDTQYF. DNA for the CDR3: TGTGCCAGCAGCTTAGCGGTCACAGGGCTGAGTACAGATACGCAGTATTTT.